These 18 T cell receptor beta chains were all obtained from the same sample, sequenced in a study of blood T cell repertoires in COVID-19. The assay was immunoSEQ multiplex PCR, and TCRdb's table has in-frame clones only and misses some. The sample lists 350,000 to 400,000 clones; more than 85% were seen once. Sequences were obtained from PBMCs or T cells enriched from blood (not recorded which). Receptors originate from a woman aged 25 to 39 who had recovered from COVID-19.

The J gene is TRBJ2-7, the V gene TRBV23-1; tentatively, D is TRBD1 (5 bases). TRBV23-1 is classed as an ORF, of uncertain function. The CDR3 runs 15 residues. Deletions cut 4 bases from V and 0 bases from J, with 13 bases between. CDR3 in DNA: TGCGCCAGCAGTCGCACCCAGGGTCACTCCTACGAGCAGTACTTC. This sequence encodes CASSRTQGHSYEQYF.

This rearrangement joins TRBV6-6 to TRBJ1-1; maybe TRBD1 (5 bases). The CDR3 is 15 residues long. Between the trimmed V and J ends, which lost 6 bases and 0 bases, there was a span of 14 bases. Germline assignment: CDR1 MNHNY and CDR2 SVGAGI (reference sequence). CDR3 protein: CASSAGFTMNTEAFF. CDR3 DNA sequence: TGTGCCAGCAGCGCAGGGTTCACTATGAACACTGAAGCTTTCTTT.

The chain carries TRBV5-6 and TRBJ2-1, with a possible D match to TRBD2 (6 bases). The V end was cut by 1 base, the J end by 3 bases, with 14 bases between. Germline lookup yields CDR1 SGHDT and CDR2 YYEEEE. This CDR3 region has 16 residues. The CDR3 coding sequence is TGTGCCAGCAGCTTGTGGGTTAGCGGAGTCTACAATGAGCAGTTCTTC. This encodes CASSLWVSGVYNEQFF.

The chain combines TRBV29-1 with TRBJ2-1; TRBD2 agrees at 9 bases. The CDR3 runs 15 residues. Germline V gene data show CDR1 as SQVTM and CDR2 as ANQGSEA. Trimming at V came to 3 bases and at J to 7 bases, leaving 10 bases not matched to a gene. The CDR3 bases are TGCAGCGTTGAGTCCGCTAGCGGGATAATGAATGAGCAGTTCTTC. It codes for CSVESASGIMNEQFF.

The V gene is TRBV27, the J gene TRBJ1-2, with D perhaps TRBD1 (6 bases). Between the trimmed V and J ends, which lost 5 bases and 4 bases, there was a span of 11 bases. The CDR3 is 13 residues long. CDR1 is MNHEY, CDR2 SMNVEV, per germline (reference sequence). The CDR3 DNA reads TGTGCCAGCAGTGACAGGCCCTCCTATGGCTACACCTTC. Translating it yields CASSDRPSYGYTF.

The chain has TRBV14 and TRBJ1-6; 9 bases agree with TRBD1. Trimming removed 2 bases from V and 7 bases from J; junction bases left unmatched: 3. Germline CDR1 reads SGHDN; CDR2 reads FVKESK. This CDR3 spans 15 amino acids. CDR3: CASSQWTGANSPLHF. In DNA form, the CDR3 reads TGTGCCAGCAGCCAATGGACAGGGGCCAATTCACCCCTCCACTTT.

The rearrangement uses TRBV5-5 and TRBJ2-7, with TRBD2 matching over 12 bases. CDR3 length: 16 amino acids. Germline trimming cut 4 bases from V and 6 bases from J; bases unmatched to any gene: 11. The V gene's germline CDR1 is SGHKS and CDR2 YYEKEE (reference sequence). CDR3 loop: CASSPTTSGRLSEQYF. CDR3 coding DNA: TGTGCCAGCAGCCCAACGACTAGCGGGAGACTAAGCGAGCAGTACTTC.

The J gene is TRBJ2-3, the V gene TRBV27; 7 bases match TRBD2. Germline lookup yields CDR1 MNHEY and CDR2 SMNVEV (reference sequence). J lost 4 bases, V lost 7 bases, and 11 bases had no gene match. The CDR3 contains 15 residues. DNA of the CDR3: TGTGCCAGCATGGCACTAGCGTGGGTACCAGATACGCAGTATTTT. Protein sequence: CASMALAWVPDTQYF.

The genes are TRBV27 and TRBJ2-1, with a weak D call TRBD2 (6 bases). The CDR3 covers 12 residues. Looked up from germline, CDR1 is MNHEY and CDR2 is SMNVEV (reference sequence). V was clipped by 3 bases and J by 9 bases, with 9 bases between them. The CDR3 bases are TGTGCCAGCAGTTTTTACGGGAGTGAGCAGTTCTTC. It translates to CASSFYGSEQFF.

V and J are TRBV28 and TRBJ1-4, with a weak D call TRBD1 (6 bases). Trimming removed 4 bases from V and 7 bases from J, with 16 bases in between. This CDR3 has 15 amino acids. CDR1 is MDHEN, CDR2 SYDVKM, per germline. The CDR3 DNA follows: TGTGCCAGCAGTTCTTCAGGGGCTCTAAGTGAAAAACTGTTTTTT. Translating it yields CASSSSGALSEKLFF.

This clone was recorded once. V is TRBV7-3 and J is TRBJ2-5, with TRBD1 matching 8 bases. Unmatched junction bases numbered 9, after V lost 5 bases and J lost 4 bases. Germline CDR1 is SGHTA and CDR2 is FQGTGA. The CDR3 runs 15 residues. CDR3 loop: CASSLAGGSGETQYF. The CDR3 bases are TGTGCCAGCAGCCTCGCAGGGGGCAGTGGAGAGACCCAGTACTTC.

V is TRBV18 and J is TRBJ2-5; 8 bases line up with TRBD2. The CDR3 covers 16 residues. After removal of 3 bases from V and 5 bases from J, the junction contained 11 bases not matched to a gene. Germline-derived CDR1 and CDR2 are KGHSH and LQKENI. The CDR3 sequence is CASSPESGRVGETQYF. The CDR3 nucleotides read TGTGCCAGCTCACCGGAAAGCGGGAGAGTAGGGGAGACCCAGTACTTC.

The chain carries TRBV9 and TRBJ1-1; 8 positions agree with TRBD1. Germline values: CDR1 SGDLS, CDR2 YYNGEE. The CDR3 covers 15 residues. With 4 bases clipped from V and 4 bases from J, the junction kept 9 bases outside the gene matches. CDR3 residues: CASSTRGQGGTEAFF. The CDR3 nucleotides are TGTGCCAGCAGCACCCGAGGACAGGGAGGCACTGAAGCTTTCTTT. The whole variable domain, remainder taken from reference TRBV9 and TRBJ1-1, is DSGVTQTPKHLITATGQRVTLRCSPRSGDLSVYWYQQSLDQGLQFLIQYYNGEERAKGNILERFSAQQFPDLHSELNLSSLELGDSALYFCASSTRGQGGTEAFFGQGTRLTVV.

V gene TRBV6-5 combines with J gene TRBJ1-6, with D uncertain. The CDR3 has 16 amino acids. Germline loops: CDR1 MNHEY, CDR2 SVGAGI. V dropped 0 bases and J dropped 7 bases, with 13 bases sitting between them. The CDR3 spells CASSYSGRVWNSPLHF. The CDR3 DNA reads as TGTGCCAGCAGTTACTCTGGCCGGGTATGGAATTCACCCCTCCACTTT.

The CDR3 DNA sequence: TGCGCCAGCAGCTCCGGGACAGTGAATTCACCCCTCCACTTT. Protein sequence: CASSSGTVNSPLHF. The gene calls are TRBV5-1 and TRBJ1-6; 7 bases are shared with TRBD1. Germline loops: CDR1 SGHRS, CDR2 YFSETQ. The length of the CDR3 is 14 residues. V lost 3 bases, J lost 7 bases, and 4 bases stayed unmatched.

The chain combines TRBV1 with TRBJ2-7; TRBD1, the table's D call, lacks a check against the DNA. TRBV1 is shown as a pseudogene. This CDR3 has 16 amino acids. The CDR3 protein is CTSSRKHRVVSYEQYF. CDR3 DNA: TGCACCAGCAGCCGCAAGCACAGGGTCGTCTCCTACGAGCAGTACTTC.

V usage is TRBV5-4 and J usage is TRBJ2-3; 7 bases fit TRBD2. The germline V gene encodes CDR1 SGHNT and CDR2 YYREEE (reference sequence). The CDR3 loop spans 14 amino acids. J lost 8 bases, V lost 0 bases, and 6 bases had no gene match. CDR3 sequence reads: CASSLAAGGGTQYF. The CDR3 nucleotides read TGTGCCAGCAGCTTGGCCGCGGGCGGGGGTACGCAGTATTTT.

As DNA, the CDR3 is TGTGCCAGCAGCGGGACAGGGGTGGCCTATGGCTACACCTTC. Translation: CASSGTGVAYGYTF. The gene calls are TRBV5-4 and TRBJ1-2, with TRBD1 identical over 10 bases. The germline gives CDR1 SGHNT, CDR2 YYREEE (reference sequence). Germline trimming cut 4 bases from V and 4 bases from J; bases unmatched to any gene: 4. The CDR3 has 14 amino acids.